This T cell receptor (beta chain) was sequenced for a study of glioma-infiltrating T cells after dendritic cell vaccination. As for the study in general: Patients received three intradermal dendritic cell vaccine injections at biweekly intervals.

With 6 bases removed from V and 3 bases from J, the gap between germline ends came to 9 bases. CDR1 is MNHNY and CDR2 is SVGAGI in the germline V gene (reference sequence). The length of the CDR3 is 12 residues. TCRdb keeps only in-frame clones here, not all; method: immunoSEQ multiplex PCR. The table shows some 78,000 clones, with about 85% occurring only once. Specified time point: after dendritic cell vaccination, including at tumor progression/relapse. The chain combines TRBV6-6 with TRBJ2-7, with D possibly matching TRBD1 (5 bases). The origin of this receptor is a human donor with glioblastoma. The sample was blood, taken after dendritic cell vaccination. The CDR3 sequence: CASRSGNYEQYF. CDR3 in DNA: TGTGCCAGCAGATCAGGGAACTACGAGCAGTACTTC.